This T cell receptor beta chain was profiled in a study of Ad26.COV2.S vaccination and SARS-CoV-2 variants. Overall study context: Dosing was one shot or two shots 56 days apart.

Assay used: immunoSEQ multiplex PCR; TCRdb lists only in-frame clones, some missing. The sample lists roughly 250,000 clones, around 88% occurring once. Regarding the study as a whole: Spike-specific TCR breadth was greater after Ad26.COV2.S than placebo.

Notes on this clone: Its antigen is undetermined.

The treatment: some 20 received Ad26.COV2.S at low or high dose, single or two shots; about 5 received placebo; per-sample allocation not given. Sampling occurred on day 63 after the first vaccine or placebo injection. The donor was a Boston adult aged 18-55 years. V lost 0 bases to trimming and J lost 11 bases, with 16 bases between them. This CDR3 spans 15 amino acids. The germline CDR1 and CDR2 sequences are LGHNA and YSLEER. The sequence was collected from a person between 18 and 65 years old who received the Ad26.COV2.S COVID-19 vaccine or a placebo. This specimen was peripheral blood, taken in a trial of Ad26.COV2.S vaccine versus placebo. The chain has TRBV4-3 and TRBJ1-4; D not resolved. Here the CDR3 DNA reads TGCGCCAGCAGCCAAGATGAGGCCTGGCATCGGAAACTGTTTTTT. Translated: CASSQDEAWHRKLFF.